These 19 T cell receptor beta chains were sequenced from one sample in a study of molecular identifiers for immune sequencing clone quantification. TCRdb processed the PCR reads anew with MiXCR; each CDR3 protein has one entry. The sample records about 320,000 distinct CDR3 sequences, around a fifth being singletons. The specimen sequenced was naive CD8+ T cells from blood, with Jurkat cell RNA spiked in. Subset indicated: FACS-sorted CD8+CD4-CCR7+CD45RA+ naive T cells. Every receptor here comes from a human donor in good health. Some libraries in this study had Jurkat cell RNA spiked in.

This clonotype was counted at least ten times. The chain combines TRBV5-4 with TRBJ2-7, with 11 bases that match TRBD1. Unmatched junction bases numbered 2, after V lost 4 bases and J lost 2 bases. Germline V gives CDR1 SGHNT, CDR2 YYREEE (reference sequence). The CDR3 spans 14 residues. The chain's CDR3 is CASSGTGGTYEQYF. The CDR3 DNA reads TGTGCCAGCAGCGGGACAGGGGGGACCTACGAGCAGTACTTC.

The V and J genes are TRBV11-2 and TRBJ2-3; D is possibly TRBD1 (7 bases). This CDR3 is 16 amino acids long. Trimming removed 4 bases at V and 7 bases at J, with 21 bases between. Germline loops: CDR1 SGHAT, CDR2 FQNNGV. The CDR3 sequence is CASSSLLGRGVNTQYF. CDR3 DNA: TGTGCCAGCAGCTCACTTCTGGGCAGGGGGGTGAATACGCAGTATTTT.

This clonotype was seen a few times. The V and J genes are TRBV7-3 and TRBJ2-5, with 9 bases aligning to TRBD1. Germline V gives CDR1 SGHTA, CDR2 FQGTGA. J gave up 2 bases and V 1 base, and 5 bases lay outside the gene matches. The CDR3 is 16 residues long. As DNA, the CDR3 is TGTGCCAGCAGCTTAAGGGACAGGGAACCTCAAGAGACCCAGTACTTC. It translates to CASSLRDREPQETQYF.

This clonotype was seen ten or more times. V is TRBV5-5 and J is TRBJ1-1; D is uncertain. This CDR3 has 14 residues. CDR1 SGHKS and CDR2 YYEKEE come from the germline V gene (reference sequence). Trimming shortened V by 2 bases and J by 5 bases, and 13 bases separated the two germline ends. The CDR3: CASSLLVRVTEAFF. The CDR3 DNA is TGTGCCAGCAGCTTACTTGTTCGTGTGACTGAAGCTTTCTTT.

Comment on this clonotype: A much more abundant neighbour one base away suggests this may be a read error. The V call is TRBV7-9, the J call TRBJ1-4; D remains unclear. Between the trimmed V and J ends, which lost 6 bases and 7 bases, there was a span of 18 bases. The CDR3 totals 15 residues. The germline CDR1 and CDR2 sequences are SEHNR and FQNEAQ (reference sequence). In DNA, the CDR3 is TGTGCCAGCAGACCCCCTTCATCGGGGATTGAAAAACTGTTTTTT. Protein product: CASRPPSSGIEKLFF.

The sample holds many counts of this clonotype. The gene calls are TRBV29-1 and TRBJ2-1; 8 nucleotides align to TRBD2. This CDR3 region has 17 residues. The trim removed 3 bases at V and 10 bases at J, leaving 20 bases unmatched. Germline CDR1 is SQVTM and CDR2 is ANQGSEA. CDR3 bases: TGCAGCGTTGATAGGGGTGTTGTTCTAAGCGGGAGTGGGGAGCAGTTCTTC. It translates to CSVDRGVVLSGSGEQFF.

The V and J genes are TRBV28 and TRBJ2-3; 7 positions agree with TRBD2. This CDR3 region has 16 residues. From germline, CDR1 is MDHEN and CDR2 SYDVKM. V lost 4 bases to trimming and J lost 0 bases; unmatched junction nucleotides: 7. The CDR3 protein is CASSYPRLASTDTQYF. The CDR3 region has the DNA TGTGCCAGCAGTTACCCTAGACTAGCCAGCACAGATACGCAGTATTTT.

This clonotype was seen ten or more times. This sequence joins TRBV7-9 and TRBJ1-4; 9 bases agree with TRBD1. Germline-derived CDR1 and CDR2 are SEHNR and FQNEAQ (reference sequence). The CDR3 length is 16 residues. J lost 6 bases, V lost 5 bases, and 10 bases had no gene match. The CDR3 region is CASSPQRQGVDEKLFF. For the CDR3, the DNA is TGTGCCAGCAGCCCCCAAAGACAGGGGGTTGATGAAAAACTGTTTTTT.

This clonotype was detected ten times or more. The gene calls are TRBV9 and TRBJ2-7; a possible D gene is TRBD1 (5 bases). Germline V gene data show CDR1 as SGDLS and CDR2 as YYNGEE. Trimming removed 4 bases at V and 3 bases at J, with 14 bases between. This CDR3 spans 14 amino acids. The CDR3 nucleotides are TGTGCCAGCAGCCCCTGGGCAGGGCTCTACGAGCAGTACTTC. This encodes CASSPWAGLYEQYF.

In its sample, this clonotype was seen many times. The CDR3 coding sequence is TGTGCCAGCAGCTCCAACAAGGGCCGGGACAGGGATGAGCAGTTCTTC. It specifies CASSSNKGRDRDEQFF. J is TRBJ2-1 and V is TRBV7-3; 9 nucleotides line up with TRBD1. The trim removed 4 bases at V and 8 bases at J, leaving 12 bases unmatched. Germline values: CDR1 SGHTA, CDR2 FQGTGA. The CDR3 contains 16 residues.

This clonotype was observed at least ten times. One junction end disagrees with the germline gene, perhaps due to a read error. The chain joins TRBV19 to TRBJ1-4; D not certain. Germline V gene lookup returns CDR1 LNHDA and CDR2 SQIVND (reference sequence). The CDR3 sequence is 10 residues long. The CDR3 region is CASLGEKLFF. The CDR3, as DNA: TGCGCCAGCCTTGGGGAAAAACTGTTTTTT.

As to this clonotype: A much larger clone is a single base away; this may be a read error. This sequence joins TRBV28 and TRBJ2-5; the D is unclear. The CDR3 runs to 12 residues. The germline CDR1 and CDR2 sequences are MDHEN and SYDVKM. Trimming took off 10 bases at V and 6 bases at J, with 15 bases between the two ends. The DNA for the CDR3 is TGTGCCACCCAGGAAGGGCGGCAGACCCAGTACTTC. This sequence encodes CATQEGRQTQYF.

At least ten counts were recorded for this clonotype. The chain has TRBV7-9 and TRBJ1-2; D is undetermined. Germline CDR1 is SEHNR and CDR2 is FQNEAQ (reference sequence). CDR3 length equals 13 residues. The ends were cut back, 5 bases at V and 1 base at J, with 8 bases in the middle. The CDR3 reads CASSPLDNYGYTF. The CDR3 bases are TGTGCCAGCAGCCCGCTTGATAACTATGGCTACACCTTC.

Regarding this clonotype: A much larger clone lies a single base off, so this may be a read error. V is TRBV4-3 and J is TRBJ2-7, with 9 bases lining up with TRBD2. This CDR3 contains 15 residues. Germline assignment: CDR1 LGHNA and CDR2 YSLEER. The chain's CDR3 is CAGSQVVAGAYEQYF. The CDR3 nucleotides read TGCGCCGGCAGCCAAGTGGTAGCGGGGGCCTACGAGCAGTACTTC.

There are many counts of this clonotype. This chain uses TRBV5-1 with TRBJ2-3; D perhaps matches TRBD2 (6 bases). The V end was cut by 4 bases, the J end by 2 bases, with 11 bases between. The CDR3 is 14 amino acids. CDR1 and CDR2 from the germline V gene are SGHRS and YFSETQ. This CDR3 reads CASSTLAFTDTQYF. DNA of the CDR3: TGCGCCAGCAGCACACTAGCATTCACAGATACGCAGTATTTT.

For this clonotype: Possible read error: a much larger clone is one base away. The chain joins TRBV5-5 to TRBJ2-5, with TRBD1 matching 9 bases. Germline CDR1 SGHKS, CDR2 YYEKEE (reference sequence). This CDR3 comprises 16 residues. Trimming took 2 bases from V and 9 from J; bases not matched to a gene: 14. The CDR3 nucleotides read TGTGCCAGCAGCTTTGGGTGGACAGGGGAAGTGGAGGCCCAGTACTTC. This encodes CASSFGWTGEVEAQYF.

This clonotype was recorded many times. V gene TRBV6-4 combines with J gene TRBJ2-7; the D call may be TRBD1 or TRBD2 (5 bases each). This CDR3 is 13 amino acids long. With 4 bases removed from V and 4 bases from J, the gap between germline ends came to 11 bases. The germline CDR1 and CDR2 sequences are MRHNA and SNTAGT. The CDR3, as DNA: TGTGCCAGCAGTGCCGGGGCAGGTTACGAGCAGTACTTC. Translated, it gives CASSAGAGYEQYF.

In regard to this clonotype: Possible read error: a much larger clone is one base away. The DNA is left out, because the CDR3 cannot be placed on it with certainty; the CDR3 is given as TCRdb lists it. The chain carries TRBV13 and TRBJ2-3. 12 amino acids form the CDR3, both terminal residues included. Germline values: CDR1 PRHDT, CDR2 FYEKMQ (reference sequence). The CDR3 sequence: CAGMFFGDTQYF.

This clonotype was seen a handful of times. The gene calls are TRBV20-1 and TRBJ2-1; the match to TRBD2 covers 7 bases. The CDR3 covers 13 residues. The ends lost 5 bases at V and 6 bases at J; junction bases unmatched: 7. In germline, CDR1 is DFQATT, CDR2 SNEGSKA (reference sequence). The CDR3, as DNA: TGCAGTGCTTGGATTGGCGGGAGCAATGAGCAGTTCTTC. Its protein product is CSAWIGGSNEQFF.